This TCR beta chain derives from a study of vaccination effects on CD4 cells after COVID-19. Study conclusions and caveats: Marked clonal contraction was seen late after vaccination (in both infection- and vaccine-induced clones).

With 9 to 11 days of culture completed, CD4+ T cells were isolated. This individual tested PCR-positive for SARS-CoV-2 infection between March and December 2020. All study participants received two doses of BNT162b2 or mRNA-1273 vaccine. The V and J ends lost 6 bases and 0 bases respectively, with 12 bases between them. This CDR3 spans 14 amino acids. CDR1 is MNHEY and CDR2 is SVGAGI in the germline V gene. The table came from immunoSEQ multiplex PCR; TCRdb's copy has only in-frame clones and leaves some out. The sample holds 45,000 to 55,000 clones, around 70% seen once. This clone occurred once. Its cognate antigen is unknown.

The chain links TRBV6-5 to TRBJ2-7; a weak D match, TRBD1 (5 bases). Here the sequenced sample was CD4+ T cells from PBMCs cultured without peptide, taken after COVID-19 vaccination. This receptor was obtained from a human donor who had a prior SARS-CoV-2 infection. CDR3 region: CASSRERSSYEQYF. In DNA form, the CDR3 reads TGTGCCAGCAGCAGGGAAAGGAGCTCCTACGAGCAGTACTTC.